These 16 T cell receptor beta chains were all obtained from the same sample, sequenced in a study of T-cell reconstitution after alpha-beta-depleted transplantation in children (TCRdb year 2016). Library creation used PCR. The instrument was an Illumina HiSeq 2500. Molecular barcoding was employed in the preparation of TCR libraries, with unique molecular identifiers being used to normalize TCRbeta repertoire quantification. TCRdb itself trimmed the public reads at Q25 with fastp, ran MiXCR and retained productive beta chains. Each CDR3 protein gets just one entry, which takes the most common genes and DNA from the rows behind it. The table for this sample lists 75,000 to 100,000 distinct CDR3 sequences; 6.5% to 8.5% of them were counted only once. The top ten constitute 5.5% to 7% of the sample. Sequenced here: PBMCs from the stem cell graft donor, sampled from the stem cell graft. The source is a human donor who donated a stem cell graft to a child with congenital amegakaryocytic thrombocytopenia.

This clonotype was observed a handful of times. The chain links TRBV10-1 to TRBJ2-7, with no clear D. Germline CDR1 and CDR2: WNHNN and SYGVQD (reference sequence). V was cut by 3 bases and J by 2 bases, with 5 bases left in between. The CDR3 is made up of 12 amino acids. CDR3 bases: TGCGCCAGCAGTGACAGTACCTACGAGCAGTACTTC. It is translated as CASSDSTYEQYF.

This clonotype was seen ten or more times. V and J are TRBV9 and TRBJ1-1; D ambiguous. Germline assignment: CDR1 SGDLS and CDR2 YYNGEE. This CDR3 region has 15 residues. Trimming left V 7 bases short and J 4 bases short, with 20 bases between. CDR3 sequence (DNA): TGTGCCAGCCGGGCTGGTCGTGGGTCGGGCACTGAAGCTTTCTTT. Translation: CASRAGRGSGTEAFF.

This clonotype was seen a handful of times. In DNA form, the CDR3 reads TGCGCCAGCAGCCCCCGGGGGGGGACTGAAGCTTTCTTT. It translates to CASSPRGGTEAFF. The gene calls are TRBV5-1 and TRBJ1-1; D may be TRBD1 (5 bases). The CDR3 is made up of 13 amino acids. Germline CDR1 and CDR2: SGHRS and YFSETQ. Between the trimmed V and J ends, which lost 4 bases and 5 bases, there was a span of 12 bases. The full variable domain, in which reference TRBV5-1 and TRBJ1-1 provide the parts outside the CDR3, is KAGVTQTPRYLIKTRGQQVTLSCSPISGHRSVSWYQQTPGQGLQFLFEYFSETQRNKGNFPGRFSGRQFSNSRSEMNVSTLELGDSALYLCASSPRGGTEAFFGQGTRLTVV.

This clonotype was counted ten times or more. The rearrangement uses TRBV20-1 and TRBJ1-5; the match to TRBD1 covers 9 bases. Germline V gives CDR1 DFQATT, CDR2 SNEGSKA (reference sequence). The CDR3 covers 16 residues. Trimming at V came to 4 bases and at J to 3 bases, leaving 10 bases not matched to a gene. The DNA for the CDR3 is TGCAGTGCTATCATTCGGACAGGGGTTTCCAATCAGCCCCAGCATTTT. Translating gives CSAIIRTGVSNQPQHF.

The chain carries TRBV3-1 and TRBJ2-5; D assignment may be TRBD1 or TRBD2 (6 bases each). V dropped 3 bases and J dropped 5 bases, with 16 bases sitting between them. CDR1 is LGHDT, CDR2 YNNKEL, per germline (reference sequence). The CDR3 spans 15 residues. CDR3 amino acids: CASSQTGAPRETQYF. CDR3 nucleotides: TGTGCCAGCAGCCAGACGGGGGCCCCGAGGGAGACCCAGTACTTC.

This clonotype was observed many times. V and J are TRBV20-1 and TRBJ2-3, with a possible D match to TRBD2 (6 bases). Germline V gene lookup returns CDR1 DFQATT and CDR2 SNEGSKA (reference sequence). This CDR3 spans 14 amino acids. Trimming pared 3 bases from V and 2 bases from J, leaving 12 bases between. The CDR3 sequence is CSAREGRLTDTQYF. CDR3 in DNA: TGCAGTGCTAGGGAGGGGCGGCTCACAGATACGCAGTATTTT.

This clonotype was seen many times. The chain combines TRBV29-1 with TRBJ2-2, with 13 bases matching TRBD2. V dropped 0 bases and J dropped 7; count of bases not matched to a gene: 11. CDR1 SQVTM and CDR2 ANQGSEA come from the germline V gene. This CDR3 is 18 amino acids long. CDR3 sequence: CSVEDRGRTSGRHGELFF. CDR3 DNA: TGCAGCGTTGAAGATCGGGGTCGGACTAGCGGGAGACACGGGGAGCTGTTTTTT.

This clonotype was counted many times. The CDR3 spells CSAPTQGNGPQHF. CDR3 coding DNA: TGCAGTGCTCCAACCCAAGGTAATGGGCCCCAGCATTTT. V usage is TRBV20-1 and J usage is TRBJ1-5; D gene ambiguous. The CDR3 totals 13 residues. V was trimmed by 5 bases and J by 9 bases, leaving 17 bases between them. Germline values: CDR1 DFQATT, CDR2 SNEGSKA (reference sequence).

This clonotype was recorded at least ten times. The chain uses TRBV20-1 and TRBJ1-2; TRBD1 aligns across 11 bases. CDR3 size: 14 residues. The V gene end was trimmed by 8 bases and the J gene end by 8 bases; junction bases not matched to a gene: 13. Germline CDR1 reads DFQATT; CDR2 reads SNEGSKA (reference sequence). Here the CDR3 reads CSPPGTGGLGGYTF. In DNA form, the CDR3 reads TGCAGTCCTCCCGGGACAGGGGGTTTAGGAGGCTACACCTTC.

V is TRBV20-1 and J is TRBJ1-1; 12 bases align to TRBD1. The CDR3 has 15 residues. Germline CDR1 DFQATT, CDR2 SNEGSKA (reference sequence). V shed 3 bases, J shed 4 bases, and the junction held 6 bases outside the gene matches. The CDR3 region has the DNA TGCAGTGCTAGCCCAGGGACAGGGGGCGGCACTGAAGCTTTCTTT. It codes for CSASPGTGGGTEAFF.

Of note for this clonotype: At one end the junction does not follow the germline gene, possibly because of a read error. The chain carries TRBV5-1 and TRBJ2-2, with a weak D call TRBD2 (5 bases). The V gene's germline CDR1 is SGHRS and CDR2 YFSETQ. The CDR3 extends over 16 amino acids. The chain's CDR3 is CASSYIQRPYTGELFF. The CDR3 DNA sequence: TGCGCCAGCAGTTACATACAGCGGCCCTACACCGGGGAGCTGTTTTTC.

Note on this clonotype: Being one base from a much bigger clone, this may be a read error. This sequence joins TRBV28 and TRBJ2-1; the match to TRBD1 covers 7 bases. V gave up 4 bases and J gave up 15 bases; unmatched junction bases: 6. Germline-derived CDR1 and CDR2 are MDHEN and SYDVKM. There are 11 residues in the CDR3. The CDR3 DNA reads as TGTGCCAGCAGTTCGGCGAGGGGGCGGTTCTTC. Encoded protein: CASSSARGRFF.

This clonotype was observed at least ten times. V and J are TRBV20-1 and TRBJ2-7; the D gene is possibly TRBD1 (5 bases). The CDR3 is made up of 13 amino acids. CDR1 DFQATT and CDR2 SNEGSKA come from the germline V gene (reference sequence). V lost 0 bases and J lost 2, with 8 bases in between. The CDR3 sequence: CSARDRATYEQYF. The CDR3 DNA is TGCAGTGCTAGAGACAGGGCTACCTACGAGCAGTACTTC.

This clonotype was counted at least ten times. The chain has TRBV6-2 or TRBV6-3 and TRBJ2-1, with 13 bases lining up with TRBD2. The V gene's germline CDR1 is MNHEY and CDR2 SVGEGT. J lost 0 bases, V lost 5 bases, and 4 bases had no gene match. The CDR3 spans 17 residues. CDR3: CASSPRTSGSSYNEQFF. The CDR3 DNA sequence: TGTGCCAGCAGTCCCCGGACTAGCGGGAGCTCCTACAATGAGCAGTTCTTC.

This clonotype has a count of ten or more. The V and J genes are TRBV5-6 and TRBJ2-1, with TRBD2 matching over 7 bases. The CDR3 is 14 residues long. Germline lookup yields CDR1 SGHDT and CDR2 YYEEEE. Unmatched junction bases numbered 7, after V lost 4 bases and J lost 6 bases. As DNA, the CDR3 is TGTGCCAGCAGCCGCCCGGGACTAATCAATGAGCAGTTCTTC. It specifies CASSRPGLINEQFF.

In the case of this clonotype: A read error may be the cause here, since a much bigger clone is one base away. This sequence joins TRBV3-1 and TRBJ2-1; no clear D. This CDR3 has 15 amino acids. V lost 3 bases, J lost 1 base, and 10 bases lay in between. Per the germline V gene, CDR1 is LGHDT and CDR2 is YNNKEL (reference sequence). CDR3 loop: CASSHASVSYNEQFF. CDR3 bases: TGTGCCAGCAGCCATGCGTCTGTTTCCTACAATGAGCAGTTCTTC.